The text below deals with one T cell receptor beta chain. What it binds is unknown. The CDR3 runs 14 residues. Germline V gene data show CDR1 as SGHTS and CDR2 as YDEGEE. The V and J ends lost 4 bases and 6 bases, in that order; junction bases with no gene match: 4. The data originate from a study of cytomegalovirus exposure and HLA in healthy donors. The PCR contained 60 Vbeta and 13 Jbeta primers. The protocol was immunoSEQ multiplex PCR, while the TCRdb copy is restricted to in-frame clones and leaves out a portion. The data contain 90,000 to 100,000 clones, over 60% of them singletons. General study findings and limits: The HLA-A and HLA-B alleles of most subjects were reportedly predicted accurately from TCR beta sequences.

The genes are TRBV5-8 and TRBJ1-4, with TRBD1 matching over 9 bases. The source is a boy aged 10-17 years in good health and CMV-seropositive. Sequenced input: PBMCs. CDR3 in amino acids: CASSVGQGDEKLFF. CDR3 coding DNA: TGTGCCAGCAGCGTGGGACAGGGAGATGAAAAACTGTTTTTT.